This T cell receptor (beta chain) is from a study of blood T cell repertoires in COVID-19. About the research overall: COVID-19 samples, acute and convalescent, were from the United States, Italy and Spain. T cells, B-cell-depleted T cells, or PBMCs supplied cDNA or gDNA.

Authors' analysis steps: Amplified reference gene primers provided the basis for estimating nucleated cell counts. Here immunoSEQ multiplex PCR was the method, and the copy in TCRdb shows in-frame clones only, minus some. That table supplies the V and J calls and clone size; D and trimming were determined from the DNA. The data show about 210,000 clones, over 75% seen once. V was pared by 7 bases and J by 0 bases, with 19 bases between. This CDR3 region has 17 residues. The V gene's germline CDR1 is SNHLY and CDR2 FYNNEI. V gene TRBV2 combines with J gene TRBJ2-1; D perhaps matches TRBD1 (6 bases). The clonotype originates from a woman aged 40 to 50 with acute or convalescent COVID-19. The sequenced material came from peripheral blood. In DNA, the CDR3 is TGTGCCAGCATTCGGGACACCTTCAGGAGCTCCTACAATGAGCAGTTCTTC. Protein sequence: CASIRDTFRSSYNEQFF.